This TCR beta chain was profiled in a study of T-cell reconstitution after alpha-beta-depleted transplantation in children. Study findings and constraints: T-cell numbers and diversity, one year after transplant, stemmed largely from T cells that were newly produced. Diversity of TCRbeta at day 60 was high in some patients, arising from surviving recipient T cells and thymic progenitors. Alpha-beta T cells about two months after transplant reportedly derived from several hundred expanded graft clones.

Unique molecular identifiers were used in preparing the TCRbeta library. TCRdb re-analysed the PCR reads in MiXCR, keeping a single row per CDR3 protein. The sample has approximately 650,000 distinct CDR3 sequences; about 12% are singletons. With regard to this clonotype: The antigen is undetermined.

This specimen was PBMCs, taken before TCRalphabeta/CD19-depleted stem cell transplant. The receptor was derived from a girl aged 2-9 years with congenital amegakaryocytic thrombocytopenia, due to receive a stem cell transplant.

CDR3 in amino acids: CASSLVLAGVIGSYNEQFF. CDR3 bases: TGTGCCAGCAGCTTAGTACTAGCGGGAGTGATTGGGTCCTACAATGAGCAGTTCTTC. The chain is built from TRBV7-6 and TRBJ2-1; 11 nucleotides match TRBD2. The V gene end was trimmed by 1 base and the J gene end by 1 base; junction bases not matched to a gene: 9. CDR3 length: 19 amino acids. Germline CDR1 SGHVS, CDR2 FNYEAQ.